This entry lists 4 T cell receptor beta chains sequenced from one sample in a study of blood T cell repertoires in COVID-19. The assay was immunoSEQ multiplex PCR, and TCRdb's table has in-frame clones only and misses some. The sample includes roughly 430,000 clones, nearly 90% seen only once; the top ten take around 2%. The specimen sequenced was PBMCs or T cells enriched from blood (not recorded which). These receptors originate from a woman in her thirties or forties with acute COVID-19.

The V gene is TRBV9, the J gene TRBJ2-3; 7 bases map to TRBD2. With V trimmed by 0 bases and J by 5 bases, 3 bases remained unmatched. Germline V CDR1 and CDR2: SGDLS, YYNGEE. This CDR3 has 14 residues. In DNA, the CDR3 is TGTGCCAGCAGCGTAGCCCCGGGGGGAGATACGCAGTATTTT. Residues: CASSVAPGGDTQYF.

The chain links TRBV6-5 to TRBJ2-2, with TRBD1 matching 9 bases. CDR3 size: 15 residues. V lost 6 bases and J lost 3; bases outside the gene matches: 5. The germline CDR1 and CDR2 sequences are MNHEY and SVGAGI. The CDR3 DNA sequence: TGTGCCAGCAGCCGACGGGACAGGGACACCGGGGAGCTGTTTTTT. Protein: CASSRRDRDTGELFF.

This clone is a singleton in its sample. The chain links TRBV6-5 to TRBJ1-4; D is uncertain. Germline V gives CDR1 MNHEY, CDR2 SVGAGI. The CDR3 totals 10 residues. V gave up 7 bases and J gave up 11 bases, with 8 bases separating them. The CDR3 loop reads CASKGAKLFF. In DNA, the CDR3 is TGTGCCAGCAAGGGAGCCAAACTGTTTTTT.

The V call is TRBV4-1, the J call TRBJ2-1, with 12 bases identical to TRBD2. Per germline, CDR1 MGHRA and CDR2 YSYEKL. J gave up 9 bases and V 0 bases, and 9 bases lay outside the gene matches. The CDR3 contains 17 residues. CDR3 DNA: TGCGCCAGCAGCCAAGAGGGGTCTAGCGGGGGGGCCGTTGAGCAGTTCTTC. Its protein product is CASSQEGSSGGAVEQFF.